This T cell receptor (beta chain) is from a study of human T cells and chemical hapten exposure. Study at large: Small discrepancies in pooled library volume mainly accounted for the varying TCR yields per sample.

Documented time point: pre-sensitization, week 0. Described treatment: therapeutic diphenylcyclopropenone sensitization with weekly scalp DPC. TCRdb re-derived calls from the RACE reads in MiXCR, one entry per CDR3 protein. This sample has fewer than 300,000 distinct CDR3 sequences, with around 7.3% found just once. This clonotype was seen only a few times. This CDR3 has 15 residues. V was pared by 8 bases and J by 1 base, with 18 bases between. In germline, CDR1 is SGHKS, CDR2 YYEKEE (reference sequence). The chain links TRBV5-5 to TRBJ1-1; D not certain. The sample consisted of whole blood, taken in connection with sensitization to the hapten diphenylcyclopropenone (DPC). The sequence was obtained from a man in his late teens or twenties with alopecia areata. Some clones in this sample may be carry-over from other donors' samples. The CDR3 here is CASLKARTGNTEAFF. CDR3 nucleotides: TGTGCCAGTCTCAAAGCTCGGACGGGGAACACTGAAGCTTTCTTT. The whole variable domain, remainder taken from reference TRBV5-5 and TRBJ1-1, is DAGVTQSPTHLIKTRGQQVTLRCSPISGHKSVSWYQQVLGQGPQFIFQYYEKEERGRGNFPDRFSARQFPNYSSELNVNALLLGDSALYLCASLKARTGNTEAFFGQGTRLTVV.